The 18 T cell receptor beta chains in this list originate from one sample, sequenced in a study of blood T cell repertoires in COVID-19. Clones were read by immunoSEQ multiplex PCR, and TCRdb kept only the in-frame ones, dropping some. The table lists about 55,000 clones, approximately 86% of them singletons. The sequenced sample was peripheral blood. Source of these receptors: a man between 35 and 55 years old with COVID-19, enrolled during active disease.

This sequence joins TRBV6-5 and TRBJ2-7; 9 bases fit TRBD1. Germline loops: CDR1 MNHEY, CDR2 SVGAGI. The V segment lost 6 bases and the J segment 9 bases; nucleotides outside the gene matches: 12. The CDR3 length is 14 residues. CDR3 DNA: TGTGCCAGCAGGGGGGACAGGGCGGCCGCGGGGCAGTACTTC. This codes for CASRGDRAAAGQYF.

The V gene is TRBV19, the J gene TRBJ2-7; D is perhaps TRBD1 (6 bases). This CDR3 has 13 amino acids. Between the trimmed V and J ends, which lost 8 bases and 2 bases, there was a span of 13 bases. Per germline, CDR1 LNHDA and CDR2 SQIVND (reference sequence). In DNA form, the CDR3 reads TGTGCCAGTTCCCACAGGGCAACCTACGAGCAGTACTTC. It translates to CASSHRATYEQYF.

The CDR3: CASSLVAGGFTGELFF. The CDR3 coding sequence is TGCGCCAGCAGCTTGGTTGCGGGGGGTTTCACCGGGGAGCTGTTTTTT. V and J are TRBV5-1 and TRBJ2-2, with 8 bases matching TRBD2. The trim removed 0 bases at V and 4 bases at J, leaving 5 bases unmatched. This CDR3 contains 16 residues. Germline lookup yields CDR1 SGHRS and CDR2 YFSETQ.

The rearrangement joins TRBV7-2 to TRBJ2-3; 7 positions match TRBD1. Per germline, CDR1 SGHTA and CDR2 FQGNSA. The length of the CDR3 is 15 residues. V lost 3 bases, J lost 0 bases, and 3 bases stayed unmatched. The CDR3 region is CASSFWTGSTDTQYF. DNA of the CDR3: TGTGCCAGCAGCTTTTGGACAGGTAGCACAGATACGCAGTATTTT.

The chain uses TRBV18 and TRBJ1-1; D might be TRBD1 (5 bases). CDR3 size: 11 residues. Between the trimmed V and J ends, which lost 4 bases and 7 bases, there was a span of 7 bases. Per germline, CDR1 KGHSH and CDR2 LQKENI. Here the CDR3 DNA reads TGTGCCAGCTCACGGGGGGATGAAGCTTTCTTT. Amino acids: CASSRGDEAFF. Together with reference TRBV18 and TRBJ1-1, the CDR3 gives the full variable domain: NAGVMQNPRHLVRRRGQEARLRCSPMKGHSHVYWYRQLPEEGLKFMVYLQKENIIDESGMPKERFSAEFPKEGPSILRIQQVVRGDSAAYFCASSRGDEAFFGQGTRLTVV.

The V gene is TRBV29-1, the J gene TRBJ2-7, with TRBD1 matching over 9 bases. The CDR3 sequence is 13 residues long. V gave up 4 bases and J gave up 2 bases; unmatched junction bases: 3. In germline, CDR1 is SQVTM, CDR2 ANQGSEA. This CDR3 reads CSVGQGGAYEQYF. The CDR3 DNA is TGCAGCGTTGGACAGGGGGGAGCCTACGAGCAGTACTTC.

This chain uses TRBV11-2 with TRBJ1-5; D is perhaps TRBD1 (5 bases). Trimming stripped 1 base from V and 3 bases from J, with 7 bases between. Germline V CDR1 and CDR2: SGHAT, FQNNGV. The CDR3 length is 14 residues. CDR3 protein: CASSLGTTNQPQHF. CDR3 in DNA: TGTGCCAGCAGCTTAGGGACAACCAATCAGCCCCAGCATTTT.

The chain recombines TRBV15 with TRBJ2-7; 7 bases align to TRBD1. J was trimmed by 7 bases and V by 5 bases; bases with no gene match: 8. The CDR3 covers 13 residues. Germline CDR1 and CDR2: LNHNV and YYDKDF (reference sequence). The CDR3 spells CATSGDSLEEQYF. The CDR3 DNA sequence: TGTGCCACCAGCGGGGACAGTCTAGAGGAGCAGTACTTC. The whole variable domain, filled in from reference TRBV15 and TRBJ2-7, reads DAMVIQNPRYQVTQFGKPVTLSCSQTLNHNVMYWYQQKSSQAPKLLFHYYDKDFNNEADTPDNFQSRRPNTSFCFLDIRSPGLGDTAMYLCATSGDSLEEQYFGPGTRLTVT.

The rearrangement links TRBV7-3 to TRBJ1-6; TRBD1 might be the D (6 bases). The V end was cut by 2 bases, the J end by 10 bases, with 9 bases between. CDR3 length: 13 amino acids. CDR1 is SGHTA and CDR2 is FQGTGA in the germline V gene. The CDR3 reads CASSLGGDSPLHF. The CDR3 coding sequence is TGTGCCAGCAGCTTAGGGGGCGACTCACCCCTCCACTTT. Combining the CDR3 with reference TRBV7-3 and TRBJ1-6 gives the whole variable domain GAGVSQTPSNKVTEKGKYVELRCDPISGHTALYWYRQSLGQGPEFLIYFQGTGAADDSGLPNDRFFAVRPEGSVSTLKIQRTERGDSAVYLCASSLGGDSPLHFGNGTRLTVT.

CDR3 amino acids: CASSYAQGLNTEAFF. In DNA form, the CDR3 reads TGTGCCAGCAGTTACGCACAGGGACTGAACACTGAAGCTTTCTTT. This rearrangement joins TRBV27 to TRBJ1-1; perhaps TRBD1 as D (6 bases). CDR1 is MNHEY and CDR2 is SMNVEV in the germline V gene (reference sequence). There are 15 residues in the CDR3. Trimming took 4 bases from V and 0 from J, leaving 12 bases between them.

Details on this clone: A read error may account for a junction end that differs from germline. The chain carries TRBV30 and TRBJ2-7, with 7 nucleotides matching TRBD2. This CDR3 has 10 amino acids. The germline V gene has CDR1 GTSNPN and CDR2 SVGIG (reference sequence). This chain's CDR3 is CACQGLPLHF. The CDR3 coding sequence is TGTGCCTGCCAGGGACTACCACTCCACTTC.

J is TRBJ1-4 and V is TRBV2, with D perhaps TRBD1 (5 bases). The CDR3 is 10 residues long. Trimming pared 6 bases from V and 13 bases from J, leaving 9 bases between. Germline V gives CDR1 SNHLY, CDR2 FYNNEI. The CDR3 coding sequence is TGTGCCAGCAGAAGGACATTACTGTTTTTT. This gives the protein CASRRTLLFF.

The chain has TRBV12-5 and TRBJ2-7; TRBD2 might be the D (5 bases). CDR1 and CDR2 (germline): LGHNT, FRNRAP. Trimming cost V 2 bases and J 7 bases, with 15 bases left between them. The CDR3 has 14 amino acids. CDR3 residues: CASGLSTSSGEQYF. CDR3 nucleotide sequence: TGTGCTAGTGGTTTGTCCACCAGTTCGGGGGAGCAGTACTTC.

This chain links TRBV5-1 with TRBJ2-1; 13 bases are a match to TRBD2. The CDR3 has 14 amino acids. The V gene's germline CDR1 is SGHRS and CDR2 YFSETQ. V lost 6 bases and J lost 9; bases outside the gene matches: 6. The DNA of the CDR3 is TGCGCCAGCACCGGACTAGCGGGAGCGCGTGAGCAGTTCTTC. This translates into CASTGLAGAREQFF.

The gene calls are TRBV5-1 and TRBJ1-1; D ambiguous. The CDR3 is 14 residues long. CDR1 and CDR2 (germline): SGHRS, YFSETQ. The germline V and J ends were trimmed by 1 base and 1 base, with 8 bases remaining between them. CDR3 in amino acids: CASSLYDTNTEAFF. The CDR3 nucleotides are TGCGCCAGCAGCTTGTACGACACGAACACTGAAGCTTTCTTT. Full variable domain (remainder filled in from reference TRBV5-1 and TRBJ1-1): KAGVTQTPRYLIKTRGQQVTLSCSPISGHRSVSWYQQTPGQGLQFLFEYFSETQRNKGNFPGRFSGRQFSNSRSEMNVSTLELGDSALYLCASSLYDTNTEAFFGQGTRLTVV.

The V and J genes are TRBV7-9 and TRBJ2-3; TRBD2 agrees at 11 bases. Unmatched junction bases numbered 7, after V lost 3 bases and J lost 2 bases. The CDR3 contains 17 residues. The germline CDR1 and CDR2 sequences are SEHNR and FQNEAQ (reference sequence). CDR3 region: CASSFGGTSGPTDTQYF. The CDR3 bases are TGTGCCAGCAGCTTCGGCGGGACTAGCGGACCCACAGATACGCAGTATTTT.

The gene calls are TRBV9 and TRBJ1-1, with D hard to call. This CDR3 region has 14 residues. Trimming took off 10 bases at V and 1 base at J, with 17 bases between the two ends. Germline V gene sequence: CDR1 SGDLS, CDR2 YYNGEE. In DNA form, the CDR3 reads TGTGCCTCCCAGCGGGATCTGGGGAACACTGAAGCTTTCTTT. Its translation: CASQRDLGNTEAFF.

The chain links TRBV27 to TRBJ1-6; 7 positions agree with TRBD1. With 3 bases clipped from V and 4 bases from J, the junction kept 3 bases outside the gene matches. The CDR3 runs 15 residues. Per the germline V gene, CDR1 is MNHEY and CDR2 is SMNVEV (reference sequence). Here the CDR3 DNA reads TGTGCCAGCAGTTTCGGACAGGATTATAATTCACCCCTCCACTTT. The encoded protein is CASSFGQDYNSPLHF.